These 23 T cell receptor beta chains were all obtained from the same sample, sequenced in a study of beta chain features in type 1 diabetes. Study results and limitations: Patients with Type 1 diabetes showed moderately but significantly shorter TCRB CDR3s in all four CD4+ subsets.

Their antigens remain unidentified. The sequenced template was cDNA made from the entire isolated RNA. The assay was immunoSEQ multiplex PCR, and TCRdb's table has in-frame clones only and misses some. The repertoire consists of approximately 270,000 clones, with more than 13% occurring once and the leading ten covering roughly 0.018%. Sequencing was done on a sample of naive CD4+ T cells from blood. All receptors come from a young man with type 1 diabetes.

This clone was counted only a few times. This chain joins TRBV29-1 and TRBJ1-1; a possible D gene is TRBD1 (6 bases). CDR3 size: 12 residues. The germline V gene has CDR1 SQVTM and CDR2 ANQGSEA. V gave up 7 bases and J gave up 4 bases, with 13 bases separating them. This CDR3 is CSAGTQGTEAFF. The CDR3 DNA follows: TGCAGCGCCGGGACACAGGGCACTGAAGCTTTCTTT.

This clone has a handful of counts. The CDR3 DNA is TGTGCCAGCTCTAGCGAAGGGAGCTCCTACGAGCAGTACTTC. Translated, it gives CASSSEGSSYEQYF. The chain has TRBV19 and TRBJ2-7; maybe TRBD2 (6 bases). The germline V gene encodes CDR1 LNHDA and CDR2 SQIVND (reference sequence). V was clipped by 9 bases and J by 0 bases, with 15 bases between them. The CDR3 is made up of 14 amino acids.

This clone occurred a few times. The chain combines TRBV28 with TRBJ1-4; D is unresolved. CDR1 MDHEN and CDR2 SYDVKM come from the germline V gene. This CDR3 region has 12 residues. The ends were cut back, 6 bases at V and 10 bases at J, with 12 bases in the middle. For the CDR3, the DNA is TGTGCCAGCAGCCTCGTCCGGGGAAAACTGTTTTTT. Translating gives CASSLVRGKLFF.

V usage is TRBV7-2 and J usage is TRBJ2-5; D not resolved. Per the germline V gene, CDR1 is SGHTA and CDR2 is FQGNSA. V lost 1 base and J 4 bases, leaving 13 bases between the germline ends. The CDR3 extends over 15 amino acids. Here the CDR3 DNA reads TGTGCCAGCAGCTTAGGCGTTAACTCGGGAGAGACCCAGTACTTC. This encodes CASSLGVNSGETQYF.

The chain recombines TRBV2 with TRBJ1-5, with D perhaps matching TRBD1 (5 bases). Trimming removed 7 bases at V and 7 bases at J, with 14 bases between. Germline loops: CDR1 SNHLY, CDR2 FYNNEI. The CDR3 extends over 13 amino acids. This CDR3 reads CASNLGDRQPQHF. DNA for the CDR3: TGTGCCAGCAATTTAGGGGATCGGCAGCCCCAGCATTTT.

The V and J genes are TRBV4-2 and TRBJ1-5, with D possibly matching TRBD1 (6 bases). The CDR3 is made up of 14 amino acids. Looked up from germline, CDR1 is LGHNA and CDR2 is YNFKEQ. Trimming cost V 0 bases and J 13 bases, with 16 bases left between them. The CDR3 DNA is TGTGCCAGCAGCCAAGACACGGCGGGGGACAATCAGCATTTT. This codes for CASSQDTAGDNQHF.

V usage is TRBV5-1 and J usage is TRBJ2-5; maybe TRBD1 (5 bases). V shed 5 bases and J shed 4 bases, with 21 bases lying between them. Germline CDR1 and CDR2: SGHRS and YFSETQ. The length of the CDR3 is 16 residues. The CDR3, as DNA: TGCGCCAGCAGGTCAATCCCAGGGTTACGGCGAGAGACCCAGTACTTC. Translation gives CASRSIPGLRRETQYF.

In its sample, this clone was seen a few times. The gene calls are TRBV20-1 and TRBJ2-7; D gene unclear. The V and J ends lost 3 bases and 3 bases respectively, with 6 bases between them. CDR3 size: 11 residues. Germline V lookup: CDR1 DFQATT, CDR2 SNEGSKA (reference sequence). The CDR3 DNA follows: TGCAGTGCTAGTTCCCTCTACGAGCAGTACTTC. Its translation is CSASSLYEQYF.

V and J are TRBV23-1 and TRBJ1-2; no clear D gene. TRBV23-1 is reported as an ORF; its role is uncertain. CDR3 length: 14 amino acids. Trimming cost V 4 bases and J 0 bases, with 9 bases left between them. The CDR3 DNA reads TGCGCCAGCAGTCTCGGGATCTCTAACTATGGCTACACCTTC. It codes for CASSLGISNYGYTF.

The chain couples TRBV4-2 to TRBJ2-3; 9 nucleotides align to TRBD1. Trimming at V came to 0 bases and at J to 4 bases, leaving 2 bases not matched to a gene. In germline, CDR1 is LGHNA, CDR2 YNFKEQ. CDR3 length equals 15 residues. CDR3 loop: CASSQEGQGPDTQYF. The CDR3 bases are TGTGCCAGCAGCCAAGAGGGACAGGGCCCAGATACGCAGTATTTT.

This clone was counted only a few times. The chain recombines TRBV5-1 with TRBJ1-1; D ambiguous. The CDR3 loop spans 14 amino acids. V was trimmed by 0 bases and J by 0 bases, leaving 6 bases between them. Per the germline V gene, CDR1 is SGHRS and CDR2 is YFSETQ. CDR3 residues: CASSLVDMNTEAFF. The CDR3 coding sequence is TGCGCCAGCAGCTTGGTAGACATGAACACTGAAGCTTTCTTT.

In this sample, this clone turned up a few times. The J gene is TRBJ1-5, the V gene TRBV5-6; D not certain. V was pared by 0 bases and J by 5 bases, with 6 bases between. The CDR3 runs to 13 residues. Looked up from germline, CDR1 is SGHDT and CDR2 is YYEEEE. CDR3 nucleotide sequence: TGTGCCAGCAGCTTGGACAGTGATCAGCCCCAGCATTTT. Protein product: CASSLDSDQPQHF.

The sample holds a few counts of this clone. The chain uses TRBV5-4 and TRBJ2-7; 8 bases map to TRBD2. The germline gives CDR1 SGHNT, CDR2 YYREEE (reference sequence). V shed 3 bases and J 6 bases; nucleotides not matched to a gene: 11. The CDR3 extends over 15 amino acids. Here the CDR3 reads CASSSPQGGRTEQYF. DNA of the CDR3: TGTGCCAGCAGCTCCCCCCAAGGCGGGAGGACCGAGCAGTACTTC.

This clone was picked up a small number of times. The chain recombines TRBV7-9 with TRBJ1-1; D is unclear. Per the germline V gene, CDR1 is SEHNR and CDR2 is FQNEAQ (reference sequence). The CDR3 length is 10 residues. The V end was cut by 4 bases, the J end by 8 bases, with 5 bases between. The CDR3 loop is CASSYLEAFF. DNA of the CDR3: TGTGCCAGCAGCTATCTAGAAGCTTTCTTT.

Of note for this clone: Other DNA variants within this sample encode the same CDR3. The chain joins TRBV5-1 to TRBJ2-1; no definite D call. The CDR3 consists of 15 residues. Deletions cut 2 bases from V and 1 base from J, with 10 bases between. Germline V CDR1 and CDR2: SGHRS, YFSETQ. The CDR3 coding sequence is TGCGCCAGCAGCTTAGTAGCCGGTTCCTACAATGAGCAGTTCTTC. This sequence encodes CASSLVAGSYNEQFF.

This clone was picked up a small number of times. DNA of the CDR3: TGTGCCAGCAGCTTAAGGACTAGCGGAGGCACAGATACGCAGTATTTT. Encoded protein: CASSLRTSGGTDTQYF. The chain joins TRBV7-2 to TRBJ2-3; 10 positions agree with TRBD2. The V segment lost 2 bases and the J segment 1 base; nucleotides outside the gene matches: 3. Germline assignment: CDR1 SGHTA and CDR2 FQGNSA. The CDR3 extends over 16 amino acids. Together with reference TRBV7-2 and TRBJ2-3, the CDR3 gives the full variable domain: GAGVSQSPSNKVTEKGKDVELRCDPISGHTALYWYRQSLGQGLEFLIYFQGNSAPDKSGLPSDRFSAERTGGSVSTLTIQRTQQEDSAVYLCASSLRTSGGTDTQYFGPGTRLTVL.

The chain uses TRBV28 and TRBJ1-5; 9 bases are shared with TRBD1. The germline CDR1 and CDR2 sequences are MDHEN and SYDVKM. This CDR3 region has 17 residues. V was clipped by 4 bases and J by 5 bases; unmatched bases: 12. The CDR3, as DNA: TGTGCCAGCAGTTCCCCCCCCGGGACAGGGCCCCATCAGCCCCAGCATTTT. Its protein product is CASSSPPGTGPHQPQHF.

This clone was observed a handful of times. This chain uses TRBV28 with TRBJ2-7, with a tentative D call TRBD2 (5 bases). CDR1 and CDR2 from the germline V gene are MDHEN and SYDVKM. Trimming took off 8 bases at V and 0 bases at J, with 14 bases between the two ends. CDR3 length: 14 residues. As DNA, the CDR3 is TGTGCCAGCGGCCCGGCTAGCAGCTCCTACGAGCAGTACTTC. Translating gives CASGPASSSYEQYF.

The table lists this clone with a few counts. This chain joins TRBV5-5 and TRBJ2-1, with D possibly being TRBD1 (5 bases). With 2 bases removed from V and 2 bases from J, the gap between germline ends came to 11 bases. The germline V gene encodes CDR1 SGHKS and CDR2 YYEKEE (reference sequence). CDR3 length: 15 residues. CDR3 amino acids: CASSLQVIPYNEQFF. CDR3 coding DNA: TGTGCCAGCAGCTTACAGGTCATCCCCTACAATGAGCAGTTCTTC.

There are a few counts of this clone. The CDR3 DNA sequence: TGTGCCACCAGCAGAGAACTAGGAAGAACCGGGGAGCTGTTTTTT. The encoded protein is CATSRELGRTGELFF. This sequence joins TRBV15 and TRBJ2-2; TRBD2 is a possible D gene (5 bases). Between the trimmed V and J ends, which lost 0 bases and 5 bases, there was a span of 10 bases. The CDR3 length is 15 residues. Germline V lookup: CDR1 LNHNV, CDR2 YYDKDF (reference sequence).

In this sample, this clone turned up a few times. Additional DNA sequences in this sample encode the identical CDR3. The chain couples TRBV18 to TRBJ2-7; D gene uncertain. The germline V gene encodes CDR1 KGHSH and CDR2 LQKENI. The CDR3 spans 13 residues. V gave up 3 bases and J gave up 0 bases, with 6 bases separating them. CDR3 nucleotides: TGTGCCAGCTCACCTCCGAGCTCCTACGAGCAGTACTTC. Its protein product is CASSPPSSYEQYF.

The chain has TRBV29-1 and TRBJ2-7; D possibly corresponds to TRBD1 (6 bases). The CDR3 contains 13 residues. CDR1 is SQVTM, CDR2 ANQGSEA, per germline. The V end lost 6 bases, the J end lost 2 bases, and 14 bases lay between the germline ends. As DNA, the CDR3 is TGCAGCGTGAATACCGGGACAACCTACGAGCAGTACTTC. It encodes CSVNTGTTYEQYF.

This clone was found a few times. The chain has TRBV6-6 and TRBJ2-7, with TRBD1 identical over 10 bases. The J segment lost 3 bases and the V segment lost 6 bases, leaving 2 bases of the junction unmatched. Germline CDR1 is MNHNY and CDR2 is SVGAGI (reference sequence). There are 13 residues in the CDR3. This CDR3 reads CASRRDRGYEQYF. CDR3 nucleotides: TGTGCCAGCAGGCGGGACAGGGGCTACGAGCAGTACTTC.